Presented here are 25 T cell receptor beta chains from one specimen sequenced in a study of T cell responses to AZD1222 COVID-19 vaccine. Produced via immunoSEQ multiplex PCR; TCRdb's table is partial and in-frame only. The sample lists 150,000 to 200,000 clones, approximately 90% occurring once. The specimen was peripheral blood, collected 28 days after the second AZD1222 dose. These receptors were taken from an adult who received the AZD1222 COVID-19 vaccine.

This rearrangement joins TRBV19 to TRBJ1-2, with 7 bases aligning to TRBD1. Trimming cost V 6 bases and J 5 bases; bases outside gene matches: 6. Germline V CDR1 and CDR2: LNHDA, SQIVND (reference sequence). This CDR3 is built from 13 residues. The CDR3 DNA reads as TGTGCCAGTAGCGGAGACAGGGTTTATGGCTACACCTTC. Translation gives CASSGDRVYGYTF.

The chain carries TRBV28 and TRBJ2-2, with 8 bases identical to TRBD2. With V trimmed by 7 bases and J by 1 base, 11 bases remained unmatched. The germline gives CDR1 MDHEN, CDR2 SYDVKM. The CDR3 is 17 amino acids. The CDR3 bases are TGTGCCAGCATCGTCGGGGGGGCAGGGGAGAACACCGGGGAGCTGTTTTTT. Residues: CASIVGGAGENTGELFF.

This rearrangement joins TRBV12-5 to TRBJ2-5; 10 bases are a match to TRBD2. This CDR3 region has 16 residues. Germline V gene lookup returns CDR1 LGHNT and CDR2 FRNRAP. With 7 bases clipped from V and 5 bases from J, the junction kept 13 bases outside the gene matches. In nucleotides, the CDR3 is TGTGCTAGTGCCAGGACTAGCGGAGGGGGTTTGGAGACCCAGTACTTC. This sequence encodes CASARTSGGGLETQYF.

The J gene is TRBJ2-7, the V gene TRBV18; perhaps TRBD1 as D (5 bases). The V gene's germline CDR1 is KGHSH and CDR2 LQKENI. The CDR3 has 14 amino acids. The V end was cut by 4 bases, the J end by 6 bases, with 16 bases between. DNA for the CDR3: TGTGCCAGCTCACTCCAGACAGTTCAGTCCGAGCAGTACTTC. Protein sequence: CASSLQTVQSEQYF.

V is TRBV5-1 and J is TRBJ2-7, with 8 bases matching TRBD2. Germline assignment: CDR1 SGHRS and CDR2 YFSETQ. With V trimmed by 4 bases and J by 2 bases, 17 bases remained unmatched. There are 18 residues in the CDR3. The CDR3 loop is CASSVDSLSSGSTYEQYF. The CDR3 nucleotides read TGCGCCAGCAGCGTGGACAGCTTATCCAGCGGGAGCACCTACGAGCAGTACTTC.

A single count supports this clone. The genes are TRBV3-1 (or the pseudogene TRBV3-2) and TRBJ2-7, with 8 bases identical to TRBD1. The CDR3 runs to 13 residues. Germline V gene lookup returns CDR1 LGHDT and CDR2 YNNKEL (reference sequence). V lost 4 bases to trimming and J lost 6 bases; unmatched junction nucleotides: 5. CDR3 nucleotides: TGTGCCAGCAGCCCACAAGGGACAGGCGAGCAGTACTTC. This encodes CASSPQGTGEQYF.

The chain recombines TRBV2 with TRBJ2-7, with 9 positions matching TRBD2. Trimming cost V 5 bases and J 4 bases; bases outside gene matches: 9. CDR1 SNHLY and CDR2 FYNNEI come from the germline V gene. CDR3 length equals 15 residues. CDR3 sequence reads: CASSREASGVYEQYF. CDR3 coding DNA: TGTGCCAGCAGTAGGGAAGCTAGCGGGGTTTACGAGCAGTACTTC.

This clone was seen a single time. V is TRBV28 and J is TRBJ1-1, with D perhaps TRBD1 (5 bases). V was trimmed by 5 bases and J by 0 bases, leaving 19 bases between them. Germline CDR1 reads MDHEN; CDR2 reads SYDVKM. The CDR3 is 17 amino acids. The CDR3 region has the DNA TGTGCCAGCAGTGGGGTCAGGGCAGAAAGCCTGAACACTGAAGCTTTCTTT. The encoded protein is CASSGVRAESLNTEAFF.

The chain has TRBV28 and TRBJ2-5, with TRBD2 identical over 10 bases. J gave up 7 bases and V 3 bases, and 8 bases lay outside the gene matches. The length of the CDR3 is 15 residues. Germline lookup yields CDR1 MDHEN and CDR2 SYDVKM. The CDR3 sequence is CASSLGAGGVGTQYF. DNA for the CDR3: TGTGCCAGCAGTTTGGGAGCGGGAGGGGTTGGGACCCAGTACTTC.

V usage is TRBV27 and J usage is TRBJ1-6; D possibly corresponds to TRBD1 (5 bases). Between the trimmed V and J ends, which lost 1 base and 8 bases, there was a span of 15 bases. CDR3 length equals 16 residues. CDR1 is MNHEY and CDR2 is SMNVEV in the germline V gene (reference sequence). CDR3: CASSLYRQGIDSPLHF. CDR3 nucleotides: TGTGCCAGCAGTTTATATCGGCAGGGAATTGATTCACCCCTCCACTTT.

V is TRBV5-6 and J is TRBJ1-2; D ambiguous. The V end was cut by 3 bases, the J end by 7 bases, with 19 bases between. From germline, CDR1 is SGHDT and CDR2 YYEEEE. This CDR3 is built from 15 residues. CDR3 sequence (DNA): TGTGCCAGCAGCTCCGACTTAGGACCCAGGCTTGGCTACACCTTC. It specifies CASSSDLGPRLGYTF.

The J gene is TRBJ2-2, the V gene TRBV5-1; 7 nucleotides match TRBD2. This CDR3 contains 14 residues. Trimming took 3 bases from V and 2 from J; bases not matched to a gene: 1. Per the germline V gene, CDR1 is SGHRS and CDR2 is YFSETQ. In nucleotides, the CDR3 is TGCGCCAGCAGCTCGGGACTAAACACCGGGGAGCTGTTTTTT. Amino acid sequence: CASSSGLNTGELFF.

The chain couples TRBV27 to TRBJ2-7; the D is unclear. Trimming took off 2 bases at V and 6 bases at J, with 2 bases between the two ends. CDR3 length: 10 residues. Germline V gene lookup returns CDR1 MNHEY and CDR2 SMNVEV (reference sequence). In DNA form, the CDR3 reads TGTGCCAGCAGTTTAAGCGAGCAGTACTTC. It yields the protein CASSLSEQYF.

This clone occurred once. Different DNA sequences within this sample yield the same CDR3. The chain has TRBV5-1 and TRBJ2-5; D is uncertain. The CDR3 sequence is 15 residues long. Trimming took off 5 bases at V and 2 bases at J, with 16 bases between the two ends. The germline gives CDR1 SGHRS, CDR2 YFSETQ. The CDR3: CASSLLGRQQETQYF. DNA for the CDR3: TGCGCCAGCAGTCTTCTCGGACGTCAGCAAGAGACCCAGTACTTC.

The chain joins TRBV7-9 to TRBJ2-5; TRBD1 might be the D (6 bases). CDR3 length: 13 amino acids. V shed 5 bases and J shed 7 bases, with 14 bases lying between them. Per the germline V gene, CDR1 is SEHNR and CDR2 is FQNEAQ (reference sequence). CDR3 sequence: CASSQGTMGTQYF. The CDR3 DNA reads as TGTGCCAGCAGCCAGGGGACAATGGGGACCCAGTACTTC.

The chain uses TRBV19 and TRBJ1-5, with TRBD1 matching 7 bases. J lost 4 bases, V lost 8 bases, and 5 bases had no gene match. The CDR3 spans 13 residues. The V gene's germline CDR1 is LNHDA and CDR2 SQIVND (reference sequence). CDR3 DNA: TGTGCCAGTGGACAGGTCCTGAATCAGCCCCAGCATTTT. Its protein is CASGQVLNQPQHF.

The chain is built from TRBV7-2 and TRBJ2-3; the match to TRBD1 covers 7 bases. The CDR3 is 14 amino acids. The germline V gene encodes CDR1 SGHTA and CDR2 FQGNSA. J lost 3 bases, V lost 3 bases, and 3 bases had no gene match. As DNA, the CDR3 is TGTGCCAGCAGCTTGGGACAGAAGACAGATACGCAGTATTTT. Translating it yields CASSLGQKTDTQYF.

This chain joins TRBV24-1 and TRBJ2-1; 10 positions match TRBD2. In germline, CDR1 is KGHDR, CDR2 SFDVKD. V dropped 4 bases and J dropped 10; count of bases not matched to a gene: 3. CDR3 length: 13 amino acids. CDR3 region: CATSEPSGGEQFF. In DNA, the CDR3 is TGTGCCACCAGTGAGCCTAGCGGGGGCGAGCAGTTCTTC.

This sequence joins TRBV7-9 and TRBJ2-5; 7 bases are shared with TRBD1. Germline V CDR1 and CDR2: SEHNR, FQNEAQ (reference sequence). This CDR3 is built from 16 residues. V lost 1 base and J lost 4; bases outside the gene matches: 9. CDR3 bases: TGTGCCAGCAGCTTAGGGGCAGGGGGAATTGGAGAGACCCAGTACTTC. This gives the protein CASSLGAGGIGETQYF.

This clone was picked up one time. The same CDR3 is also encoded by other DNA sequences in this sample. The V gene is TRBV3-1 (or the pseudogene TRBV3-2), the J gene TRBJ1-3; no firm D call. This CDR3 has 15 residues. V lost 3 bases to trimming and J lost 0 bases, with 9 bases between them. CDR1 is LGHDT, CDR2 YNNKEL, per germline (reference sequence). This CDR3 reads CASSQRGSSGNTIYF. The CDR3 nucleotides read TGTGCCAGCAGCCAGCGAGGGAGCTCTGGAAACACCATATATTTT.

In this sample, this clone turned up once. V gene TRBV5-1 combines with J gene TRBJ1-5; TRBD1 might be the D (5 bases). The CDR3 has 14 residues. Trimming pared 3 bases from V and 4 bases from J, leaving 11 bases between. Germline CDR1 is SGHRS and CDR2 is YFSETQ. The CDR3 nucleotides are TGCGCCAGCAGCTGGGGGGACGGGAATCAGCCCCAGCATTTT. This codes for CASSWGDGNQPQHF.

CDR3 in DNA: TGTGCCAGCCTAGCCGAGACTAGCGGTACGAGCTCCTACAATGAGCAGTTCTTC. It translates to CASLAETSGTSSYNEQFF. The V call is TRBV9, the J call TRBJ2-1; 9 bases align to TRBD2. V shed 7 bases, J shed 0 bases, and the junction held 14 bases outside the gene matches. The CDR3 loop spans 18 amino acids. Germline V gene lookup returns CDR1 SGDLS and CDR2 YYNGEE. The variable domain in full, with the rest retrieved from reference TRBV9 and TRBJ2-1, is DSGVTQTPKHLITATGQRVTLRCSPRSGDLSVYWYQQSLDQGLQFLIQYYNGEERAKGNILERFSAQQFPDLHSELNLSSLELGDSALYFCASLAETSGTSSYNEQFFGPGTRLTVL.

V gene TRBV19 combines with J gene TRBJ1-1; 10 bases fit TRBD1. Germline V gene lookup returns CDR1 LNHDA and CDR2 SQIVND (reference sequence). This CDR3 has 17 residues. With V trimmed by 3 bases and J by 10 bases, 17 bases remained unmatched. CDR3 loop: CASSIWSGTGAHWGAFF. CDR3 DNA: TGTGCCAGTAGTATTTGGTCGGGGACAGGGGCGCATTGGGGAGCTTTCTTT. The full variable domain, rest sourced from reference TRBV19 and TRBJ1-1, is DGGITQSPKYLFRKEGQNVTLSCEQNLNHDAMYWYRQDPGQGLRLIYYSQIVNDFQKGDIAEGYSVSREKKESFPLTVTSAQKNPTAFYLCASSIWSGTGAHWGAFFGQGTRLTVV.

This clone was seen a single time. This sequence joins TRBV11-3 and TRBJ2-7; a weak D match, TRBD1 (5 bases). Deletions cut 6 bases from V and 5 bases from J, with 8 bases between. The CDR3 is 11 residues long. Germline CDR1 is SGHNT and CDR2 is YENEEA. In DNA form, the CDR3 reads TGTGCCAGCAGTCAGGGTCACGAGCAGTACTTC. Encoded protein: CASSQGHEQYF.

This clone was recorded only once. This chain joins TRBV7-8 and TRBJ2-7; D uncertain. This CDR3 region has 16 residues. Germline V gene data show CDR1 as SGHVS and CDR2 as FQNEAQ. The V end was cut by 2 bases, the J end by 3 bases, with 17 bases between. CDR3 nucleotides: TGTGCCAGCAGCTTAATAGGGTCCCAACCGGTCTACGAGCAGTACTTC. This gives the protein CASSLIGSQPVYEQYF.